This entry is about one T cell receptor (beta chain). This sample is part of a study of blood T cell repertoires in COVID-19. Study details: Samples taken during acute and convalescent COVID-19 were collected in the United States, Italy and Spain. Nucleic acid was either cDNA or gDNA, and it came from T cells, B-cell-depleted T cells, or PBMCs.

As handled by the study authors: Using reference gene primer amplification, nucleated cell counts were estimated. Only in-frame clones appear in the TCRdb table, and some are missing; sequencing was by immunoSEQ multiplex PCR. The V and J calls and clone size were taken over from that table, and D and trimming were inferred from the DNA. The repertoire holds 250,000 or so clones, with roughly 89% as singletons. Germline CDR1 SGHNT, CDR2 YYREEE (reference sequence). Trimming took 4 bases from V and 5 from J; bases not matched to a gene: 10. CDR3 length: 15 amino acids. The sequence was obtained from a woman between 40 and 55 years old who had recovered from COVID-19. The sequencing sample was made of peripheral blood. The chain carries TRBV5-4 and TRBJ2-7; 9 nucleotides line up with TRBD2. The CDR3 spells CASSRAGGLLNEQYF. The CDR3 bases are TGTGCCAGCAGCAGAGCGGGGGGCCTTTTAAACGAGCAGTACTTC.